These T cell receptor beta chains were read from a single sample in a study of blood T cell repertoires in COVID-19. Clones were sequenced by immunoSEQ multiplex PCR, and TCRdb holds only the in-frame ones, with some missing. There are nearly 250,000 clones in the sample; about 80% occur only once, and 1.5% to 2% lies in the top ten. The sample was peripheral blood. Source of these receptors: a woman of 80 years or more with acute or convalescent COVID-19. CDR3s include the opening cysteine and the closing phenylalanine or tryptophan. D genes are given only for firm matches. A row's size may be missing; if present it is once, few, many or a size class.

clone_size: .; v_call: TRBV10-3; d_call: .; j_call: TRBJ2-3; cdr3_nt: TGTGCCATCAGTGGAGTCAAAAGCACAGATACGCAGTATTTT; cdr3_aa: CAISGVKSTDTQYF
clone_size: .; v_call: TRBV4-1; d_call: .; j_call: TRBJ2-7; cdr3_nt: TGCGCCAGCAGCCTTGTGAAGAGCGGACAGACGGACTACGAGCAGTACTTC; cdr3_aa: CASSLVKSGQTDYEQYF
clone_size: few; v_call: TRBV7-2; d_call: .; j_call: TRBJ1-6; cdr3_nt: TGTGCCAGCAGCCCGGGACAATATAATTCACCCCTCCACTTT; cdr3_aa: CASSPGQYNSPLHF
clone_size: once; v_call: TRBV28; d_call: .; j_call: TRBJ1-2; cdr3_nt: TGTGCCAGCGCCTCGGCGGGGGAATTGGGTGGCTACACCTTC; cdr3_aa: CASASAGELGGYTF
clone_size: .; v_call: TRBV7-9; d_call: .; j_call: TRBJ2-2; cdr3_nt: TGTGCCAGCAGCCCACGGATCCTCCGGGAAACCGGGGAGCTGTTTTTT; cdr3_aa: CASSPRILRETGELFF
clone_size: once; v_call: TRBV28; d_call: .; j_call: TRBJ1-1; cdr3_nt: TGTGCCAGCACCCTCCCGGGGGGGCGCACTGAAGCTTTCTTT; cdr3_aa: CASTLPGGRTEAFF
clone_size: .; v_call: TRBV5-1; d_call: .; j_call: TRBJ2-7; cdr3_nt: TGCGCCAGCAGCTTGGCCGAGAGAGAGCAGTACTTC; cdr3_aa: CASSLAEREQYF
clone_size: .; v_call: TRBV6-6; d_call: TRBD2; j_call: TRBJ2-1; cdr3_nt: TGTGCCAGCAGTCCCATCACCTCACTAGCGGGAGTTAAGGATGAGCAGTTCTTC; cdr3_aa: CASSPITSLAGVKDEQFF
clone_size: .; v_call: TRBV27; d_call: .; j_call: TRBJ2-5; cdr3_nt: TGTGCCAGCAGTTTCGCCGGGGTAAAAGAGACCCAGTACTTC; cdr3_aa: CASSFAGVKETQYF
clone_size: .; v_call: TRBV28; d_call: TRBD1; j_call: TRBJ1-6; cdr3_nt: TGTGCCAGCAGTCGACCGGGACAGCCGGATTCACCCCTCCACTTT; cdr3_aa: CASSRPGQPDSPLHF
clone_size: .; v_call: TRBV6-5; d_call: .; j_call: TRBJ2-5; cdr3_nt: TGTGCCAGCAGTTACAGGGTGACAGCCCAAGAGACCCAGTACTTC; cdr3_aa: CASSYRVTAQETQYF
clone_size: few; v_call: TRBV5-3; d_call: TRBD1; j_call: TRBJ1-6; cdr3_nt: TGTGCCAGAAGCTTGTGGGACAGGGGGCCTTCACCCCTCCACTTT; cdr3_aa: CARSLWDRGPSPLHF
clone_size: once; v_call: TRBV7-7; d_call: TRBD1; j_call: TRBJ2-1; cdr3_nt: TGTGCCAGCAGTAGGGACAGGGGGCGCATGGATGAGCAGTTCTTC; cdr3_aa: CASSRDRGRMDEQFF
clone_size: .; v_call: TRBV2; d_call: .; j_call: TRBJ1-4; cdr3_nt: TGTGCCAGCAGTTATTCGCAGGGAGGACGTGAAAAACTGTTTTTT; cdr3_aa: CASSYSQGGREKLFF
clone_size: .; v_call: TRBV3-1/TRBV3-2; d_call: TRBD2; j_call: TRBJ2-3; cdr3_nt: TGTGCCAGCAGCCGAGGGACTAGCGGGAGACGCACAGATACGCAGTATTTT; cdr3_aa: CASSRGTSGRRTDTQYF
clone_size: .; v_call: TRBV28; d_call: .; j_call: TRBJ1-4; cdr3_nt: TGTGCCAGCAGTTCCAGGGCTGCTAATGAAAAACTGTTTTTT; cdr3_aa: CASSSRAANEKLFF
clone_size: .; v_call: TRBV6-6; d_call: .; j_call: TRBJ1-5; cdr3_nt: TGTGCCAGCAGTTACGTGGGCAACAATCAGCCCCAGCATTTT; cdr3_aa: CASSYVGNNQPQHF
clone_size: .; v_call: TRBV7-2; d_call: TRBD2; j_call: TRBJ2-3; cdr3_nt: TGTGCCAGCAGCCCTATAGCGGGGGGGGTTCCCACAGATACGCAGTATTTT; cdr3_aa: CASSPIAGGVPTDTQYF
clone_size: .; v_call: TRBV25-1; d_call: .; j_call: TRBJ1-1; cdr3_nt: TGTGCCAGCAGTCAACACGAGAACACTGAAGCTTTCTTT; cdr3_aa: CASSQHENTEAFF
clone_size: .; v_call: TRBV5-1; d_call: .; j_call: TRBJ1-3; cdr3_nt: TGCGCCAGCAGCTTGCTAGGGGTCGTCTCTGGAAACACCATATATTTT; cdr3_aa: CASSLLGVVSGNTIYF
clone_size: .; v_call: TRBV27; d_call: TRBD2; j_call: TRBJ2-3; cdr3_nt: TGTGCCAGCAAAGCCGGGACTAGCGGAATCACAGATACGCAGTATTTT; cdr3_aa: CASKAGTSGITDTQYF
clone_size: .; v_call: TRBV9; d_call: TRBD1; j_call: TRBJ1-2; cdr3_nt: TGTGCCAGCAGCGGTGCCGGGACAGGGGGCGGGGGTATCTATGGCTACACCTTC; cdr3_aa: CASSGAGTGGGGIYGYTF
clone_size: .; v_call: TRBV9; d_call: TRBD1; j_call: TRBJ2-4; cdr3_nt: TGTGCCAGCAGCGTTGGGACAGGGGACATTCAGTACTTC; cdr3_aa: CASSVGTGDIQYF
clone_size: .; v_call: TRBV5-1; d_call: .; j_call: TRBJ1-1; cdr3_nt: TGCGCCAGCAGCAGGACAGTGGTGAACACTGAAGCTTTCTTT; cdr3_aa: CASSRTVVNTEAFF
clone_size: .; v_call: TRBV19; d_call: TRBD1; j_call: TRBJ2-1; cdr3_nt: TGTGCCAGTAGTTCGCGGACAGGTGGGGTTACCTACAATGAGCAGTTCTTC; cdr3_aa: CASSSRTGGVTYNEQFF
clone_size: .; v_call: TRBV5-1; d_call: TRBD2; j_call: TRBJ2-1; cdr3_nt: TGCGCCAGCAGCTTGGTCGGGTCTAGCGGGGGCTCCTACAATGAGCAGTTCTTC; cdr3_aa: CASSLVGSSGGSYNEQFF
clone_size: .; v_call: TRBV5-4; d_call: .; j_call: TRBJ1-1; cdr3_nt: TGTGCCAGCAGCAAGGACACCGGACAGTACACTGAAGCTTTCTTT; cdr3_aa: CASSKDTGQYTEAFF
clone_size: .; v_call: TRBV20-1; d_call: .; j_call: TRBJ1-1; cdr3_nt: TGCAGTGCTAGTCGGGTGTCTGAAGCTTTCTTT; cdr3_aa: CSASRVSEAFF
clone_size: .; v_call: TRBV19; d_call: TRBD2; j_call: TRBJ2-2; cdr3_nt: TGTGCCACCCAACTAGCGGGAAGCACCGGGGAGCTGTTTTTT; cdr3_aa: CATQLAGSTGELFF
clone_size: .; v_call: TRBV5-6; d_call: TRBD1; j_call: TRBJ1-2; cdr3_nt: TGTGCCAGCAGCTTGAAGGACAGGGTCTATGGCTACACCTTC; cdr3_aa: CASSLKDRVYGYTF
clone_size: .; v_call: TRBV3-1/TRBV3-2; d_call: TRBD1; j_call: TRBJ2-7; cdr3_nt: TGTGCCAGCAGCCCCCGGGACAGGGACCACGAGCAGTACTTC; cdr3_aa: CASSPRDRDHEQYF
clone_size: .; v_call: TRBV19; d_call: TRBD1; j_call: TRBJ1-3; cdr3_nt: TGTGCCAGTAGTATGTCCAGGGGGGGAAACACCATATATTTT; cdr3_aa: CASSMSRGGNTIYF
clone_size: .; v_call: TRBV5-6; d_call: .; j_call: TRBJ2-1; cdr3_nt: TGTGCCAGCAGCTTGTTTGGCGGCGCCTACAATGAGCAGTTCTTC; cdr3_aa: CASSLFGGAYNEQFF
clone_size: .; v_call: TRBV18; d_call: .; j_call: TRBJ2-7; cdr3_nt: TGTGCCAGCTCACCCCCGGGGGAGAATTACGAGCAGTACTTC; cdr3_aa: CASSPPGENYEQYF
clone_size: .; v_call: TRBV5-6; d_call: .; j_call: TRBJ1-2; cdr3_nt: TGTGCCAGCAGCGCTTCGGGGGGGTATTTTATCTATGGCTACACCTTC; cdr3_aa: CASSASGGYFIYGYTF
clone_size: .; v_call: TRBV3-1/TRBV3-2; d_call: TRBD1; j_call: TRBJ2-6; cdr3_nt: TGTGCCAGCAGCCAAGACCCAGGGGGCTCTGGGGCCAACGTCCTGACTTTC; cdr3_aa: CASSQDPGGSGANVLTF
clone_size: .; v_call: TRBV3-1/TRBV3-2; d_call: .; j_call: TRBJ2-2; cdr3_nt: TGTGCCAGCAGCCATCAGAATGGCAGGGGTTCCACCGGGGAGCTGTTTTTT; cdr3_aa: CASSHQNGRGSTGELFF
clone_size: .; v_call: TRBV7-6; d_call: .; j_call: TRBJ2-7; cdr3_nt: TGTGCCAGCAGCCCCCCGAGCTCCTACGAGCAGTACTTC; cdr3_aa: CASSPPSSYEQYF
clone_size: once; v_call: TRBV6-6; d_call: .; j_call: TRBJ1-5; cdr3_nt: TGTGCCAGCAGTTACTCCGGGAGCCGGAGCAATCAGCCCCAGCATTTT; cdr3_aa: CASSYSGSRSNQPQHF
clone_size: once; v_call: TRBV7-9; d_call: TRBD1; j_call: TRBJ2-1; cdr3_nt: TGTGCCAGCAGCTTAGGGCAGGGGGCGCACAATGAGCAGTTCTTC; cdr3_aa: CASSLGQGAHNEQFF
clone_size: .; v_call: TRBV6-5; d_call: .; j_call: TRBJ1-5; cdr3_nt: TGTGCCAGCAGTTACTCGGGACACCCTAGCAATCAGCCCCAGCATTTT; cdr3_aa: CASSYSGHPSNQPQHF
clone_size: .; v_call: TRBV19; d_call: .; j_call: TRBJ2-3; cdr3_nt: TGTGCCAGTAGAAGAATGGGGACTTCAAGCGATACGCAGTATTTT; cdr3_aa: CASRRMGTSSDTQYF
clone_size: once; v_call: TRBV7-2; d_call: .; j_call: TRBJ1-5; cdr3_nt: TGTGCCAGCAGCTTAGTATCTTCGGGGAAATATAGCAATCAGCCCCAGCATTTT; cdr3_aa: CASSLVSSGKYSNQPQHF
clone_size: .; v_call: TRBV9; d_call: TRBD2; j_call: TRBJ2-1; cdr3_nt: TGTGCCAGCAGCGTAGCGGGAGGGCCCTACAATGAGCAGTTCTTC; cdr3_aa: CASSVAGGPYNEQFF
clone_size: .; v_call: TRBV7-2; d_call: TRBD2; j_call: TRBJ2-7; cdr3_nt: TGTGCCAGCAGCTTAGGCGGGAGTGGGGAGCAGTACTTC; cdr3_aa: CASSLGGSGEQYF
clone_size: .; v_call: TRBV2; d_call: .; j_call: TRBJ1-1; cdr3_nt: TGTGCCAGCAGGGCAAGGGGAAGGAACACTGAAGCTTTCTTT; cdr3_aa: CASRARGRNTEAFF